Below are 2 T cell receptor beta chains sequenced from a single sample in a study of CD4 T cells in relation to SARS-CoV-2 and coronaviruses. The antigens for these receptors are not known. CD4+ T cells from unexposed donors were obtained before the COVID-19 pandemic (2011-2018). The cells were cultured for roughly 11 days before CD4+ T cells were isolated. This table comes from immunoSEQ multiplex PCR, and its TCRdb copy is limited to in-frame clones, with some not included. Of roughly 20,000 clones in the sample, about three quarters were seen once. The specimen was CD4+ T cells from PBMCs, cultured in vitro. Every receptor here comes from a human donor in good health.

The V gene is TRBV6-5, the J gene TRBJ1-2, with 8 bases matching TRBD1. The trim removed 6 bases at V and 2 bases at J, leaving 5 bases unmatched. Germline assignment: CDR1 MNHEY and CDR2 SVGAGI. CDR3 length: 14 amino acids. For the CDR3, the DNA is TGTGCCAGCAGGGACGGACAGGGAAACTATGGCTACACCTTC. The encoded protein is CASRDGQGNYGYTF.

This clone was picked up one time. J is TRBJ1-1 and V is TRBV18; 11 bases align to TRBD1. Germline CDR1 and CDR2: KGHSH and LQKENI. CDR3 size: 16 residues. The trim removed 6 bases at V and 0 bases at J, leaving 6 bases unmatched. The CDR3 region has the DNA TGTGCCAGCTCCCCAGGACAGGGGGCCGTGAACACTGAAGCTTTCTTT. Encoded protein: CASSPGQGAVNTEAFF.